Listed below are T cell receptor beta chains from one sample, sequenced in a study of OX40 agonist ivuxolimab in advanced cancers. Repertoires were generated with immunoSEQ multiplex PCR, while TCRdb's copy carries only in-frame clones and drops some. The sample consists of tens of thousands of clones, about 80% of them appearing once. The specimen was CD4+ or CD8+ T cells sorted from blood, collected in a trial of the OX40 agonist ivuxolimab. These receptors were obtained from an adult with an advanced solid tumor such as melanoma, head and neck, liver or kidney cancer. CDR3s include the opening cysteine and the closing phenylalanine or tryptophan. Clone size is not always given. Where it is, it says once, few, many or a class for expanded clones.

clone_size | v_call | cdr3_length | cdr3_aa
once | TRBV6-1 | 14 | CASSDGQVSGELFF
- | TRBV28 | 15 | CASSFRGVGTDTQYF
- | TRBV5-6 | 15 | CASSLAAGRQETQYF
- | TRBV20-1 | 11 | CSAQRVHEQYF
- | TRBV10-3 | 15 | CAISESGLSGNTIYF
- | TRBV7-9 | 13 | CASSFGQIYGYTF
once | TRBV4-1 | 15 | CASSQDRWGDTEAFF
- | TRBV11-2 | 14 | CASSKTDGPYEQYF
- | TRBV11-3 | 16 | CASSRGLAGDGETQYF
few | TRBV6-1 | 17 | CASSEVGPAPGNQPQHF
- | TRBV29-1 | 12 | CSVRSHGETQYF
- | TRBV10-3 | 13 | CAISEGGLETQYF
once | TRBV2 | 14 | CASRTGQGVTEAFF
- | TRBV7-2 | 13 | CASSPGDMETQYF
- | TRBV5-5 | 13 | CASSDFSNQPQHF
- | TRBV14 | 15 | CASSKRTGGWETQYF
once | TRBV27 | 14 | CASSFRGEATEAFF
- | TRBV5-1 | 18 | CASSLVSRTSGGTYEQYF
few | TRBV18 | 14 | CASSPNFSGNTIYF
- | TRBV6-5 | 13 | CASRRQGGGEAFF
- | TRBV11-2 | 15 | CASSPSGRGSYEQYF
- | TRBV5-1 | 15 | CASSLEGGRRETQYF
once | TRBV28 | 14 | CASSPHTGSGEQYF
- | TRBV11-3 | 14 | CASSLLGPNTEAFF
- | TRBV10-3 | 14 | CAITLTGGDYGYTF
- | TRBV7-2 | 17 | CASSFGTGGSGANVLTF
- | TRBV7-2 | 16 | CASSLERGRGQETQYF
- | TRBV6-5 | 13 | CASSRVGNQPQHF
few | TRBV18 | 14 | CASSGDRANYGYTF
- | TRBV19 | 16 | CASSMYEYTSNQPQHF
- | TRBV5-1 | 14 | CASSPRLQLDEQFF
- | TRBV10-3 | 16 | CAIRRTSGRGTDTQYF
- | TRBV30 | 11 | CAWKGVRSAFF
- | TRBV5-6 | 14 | CASSLQGALQPQHF
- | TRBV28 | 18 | CASSPPPGLRATNEKLFF
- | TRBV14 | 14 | CASSLEGGSGKLFF
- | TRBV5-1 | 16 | CASSLVGDLRTDTQYF
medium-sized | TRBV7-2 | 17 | CASSPLPGLAGGNEQYF
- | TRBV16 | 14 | CASSQSWRTVGYTF